The clone carrying this T cell receptor beta chain has ten or more counts. Its antigen is not identified. CDR3 length: 14 residues. CDR1 is LGHNA, CDR2 YSLEER, per germline. V was shortened by 1 base and J by 4 bases, with 10 bases between the two germline ends. This entry is derived from a study of CD8 T cells in ankylosing spondylitis. Study-wide points: Within matched ankylosing spondylitis synovial fluid, disease-linked clones were reportedly significantly enriched. Peripheral blood held disease-linked clones only at relatively low frequency, and these were CD8+. Apparently characteristic of ankylosing spondylitis blood was a TCR beta motif (about eight highly homologous variants). Prior work had noted some motif variants in reactive arthritis blood and synovial fluid.

Libraries of TCR beta came from quantitative 5'-RACE with molecular barcodes. TCRdb reanalysed the 5' RACE reads using MiXCR and keeps one entry per CDR3 protein. Among about 510,000 distinct CDR3 sequences listed, approximately 5% were seen once. The sequenced sample consisted of blood, either unsorted or a sorted T cell fraction (not recorded which). The genes are TRBV4-3 and TRBJ1-1; D is possibly TRBD1 (5 bases). The receptor's source is a male donor with ankylosing spondylitis. In DNA form, the CDR3 reads TGCGCCAGCAGCCAAGGAGGGGTCGGCACTGAAGCTTTCTTT. Translation gives CASSQGGVGTEAFF.